The clone carrying this TCR beta chain has ten or more counts. Its specificity is not known. The data originate from a study of regulatory T cells in long-lasting Graves disease. The overall study: Newly diagnosed Graves' patients took antithyroid drugs under 3 months. General observations from the study: Reduced TCR diversity was observed in persistent Graves' patients versus newly diagnosed patients.

The sample's time point: newly diagnosed GD, antithyroid drugs for less than 3 months. Scientists built the TCR library using RNA that was extracted from PBMCs. Germline trimming cut 5 bases from V and 9 bases from J; bases unmatched to any gene: 5. The length of the CDR3 is 12 residues. Researchers made TCR beta libraries by using iRepertoire HTBI primers and running Arm-PCR on CDR3 regions. MiXCR, run by TCRdb on the multiplex PCR reads, gives a single entry per CDR3 protein. The data show 500,000 or so distinct CDR3 sequences, roughly 15% seen once. This sample also belongs to another study, concerning T cells in Graves' hyperthyroidism and ophthalmopathy. Turning to that study: Patients aged 18 to 65 had newly diagnosed hyperthyroidism that had lasted under 2 months. Within blood appeared most thyroid clonotypes that had expanded above 0.001.

The sequence was collected from a woman aged 35-65 years with Graves disease. The chain has TRBV12-3 or TRBV12-4 and TRBJ2-3, with 7 bases lining up with TRBD2. Specimen: peripheral blood mononuclear cells (PBMCs), collected at new diagnosis, from a patient treated with antithyroid drugs. The CDR3 DNA reads as TGTGCCAGCAGTATCGGCGGGGGAACGCAGTATTTT. Residues: CASSIGGGTQYF.